These 28 T cell receptor beta chains were sequenced from one sample in a study of blood T cells in healthy people across ages. Alongside a J-beta primer mix, a sample-barcoded 5' primer served in a second PCR lasting about 6 to 11 cycles. TCRdb passed the 5' RACE reads through MiXCR, listing each CDR3 protein once. The repertoire holds about 780,000 distinct CDR3 sequences, with about half as singletons. Material for sequencing was blood. Source of these receptors: an older man in good health.

The chain combines TRBV5-1 with TRBJ1-1; weak D call: TRBD1 (6 bases). With 0 bases removed from V and 4 bases from J, the gap between germline ends came to 10 bases. Germline values: CDR1 SGHRS, CDR2 YFSETQ. The CDR3 is 14 residues long. The CDR3 loop reads CASSLVQGATEAFF. CDR3 coding DNA: TGCGCCAGCAGCTTGGTACAGGGCGCCACTGAAGCTTTCTTT.

The chain couples TRBV6-1 to TRBJ1-4; the D is unclear. Germline assignment: CDR1 MNHNS and CDR2 SASEGT. V lost 7 bases, J lost 7 bases, and 22 bases lay in between. The CDR3 spans 16 residues. For the CDR3, the DNA is TGTGCCAGCAAGCTCCCTATTGGAGGGCGCATTGAAAAACTGTTTTTT. It specifies CASKLPIGGRIEKLFF.

This clonotype was found a few times. The chain employs TRBV12-3 or TRBV12-4 and TRBJ1-2; 9 bases are shared with TRBD1. The CDR3 is made up of 14 amino acids. V gave up 5 bases and J gave up 8 bases; unmatched junction bases: 9. The DNA for the CDR3 is TGTGCCAGCAGTCTAACCGGGACAGGGTCGGGCTACACCTTC. Translating it yields CASSLTGTGSGYTF.

This rearrangement joins TRBV10-3 to TRBJ2-5; 14 nucleotides line up with TRBD2. The germline CDR1 and CDR2 sequences are ENHRY and SYGVKD. J gave up 3 bases and V 6 bases, and 6 bases lay outside the gene matches. The CDR3 spans 16 residues. CDR3 in amino acids: CAISEPGLAGEETQYF. Here the CDR3 DNA reads TGTGCCATCAGCGAACCGGGACTAGCGGGAGAAGAGACCCAGTACTTC.

In nucleotides, the CDR3 is TGCGCCAGCAGGCGTCCGGGAACCGAGACCCAGTACTTC. This sequence encodes CASRRPGTETQYF. The chain couples TRBV5-1 to TRBJ2-5; tentatively, D is TRBD2 (5 bases). The CDR3 spans 13 residues. V gave up 5 bases and J gave up 5 bases, with 13 bases separating them. Germline lookup yields CDR1 SGHRS and CDR2 YFSETQ.

The chain combines TRBV11-2 with TRBJ2-2, with TRBD2 identical over 7 bases. The CDR3 covers 14 residues. The V segment lost 11 bases and the J segment 3 bases; nucleotides outside the gene matches: 9. Germline loops: CDR1 SGHAT, CDR2 FQNNGV. The DNA for the CDR3 is TGTGCCGCAAAGCGGGATTTTGACACCGGGGAGCTGTTTTTT. Translation: CAAKRDFDTGELFF.

The chain joins TRBV4-2 to TRBJ1-2, with a weak D call TRBD1 (5 bases). CDR3 length equals 14 residues. V gave up 1 base and J gave up 5 bases, with 11 bases separating them. Germline loops: CDR1 LGHNA, CDR2 YNFKEQ. CDR3 in amino acids: CASSQGSREYGYTF. CDR3 nucleotide sequence: TGTGCCAGCAGCCAAGGGAGCAGGGAGTATGGCTACACCTTC.

J is TRBJ1-1 and V is TRBV12-3 or TRBV12-4; D might be TRBD1 (5 bases). The CDR3 is 14 residues long. V lost 3 bases, J lost 4 bases, and 12 bases lay in between. Written as DNA, the CDR3 is TGTGCCAGCAGTTTGTCGGGGGGGAGCACTGAAGCTTTCTTT. It translates to CASSLSGGSTEAFF.

The rearrangement links TRBV7-2 to TRBJ1-1, with D unresolved. The V gene lost 3 bases and the J gene lost 4 bases, with 12 bases spanning the gap. CDR1 is SGHTA, CDR2 FQGNSA, per germline. This CDR3 is built from 14 residues. CDR3 sequence: CASSLQSSATEAFF. CDR3 in DNA: TGTGCCAGCAGCTTGCAGTCGTCTGCCACTGAAGCTTTCTTT.

The sample holds a few counts of this clonotype. The chain links TRBV15 to TRBJ2-3, with a weak D call TRBD2 (5 bases). Germline-derived CDR1 and CDR2 are LNHNV and YYDKDF (reference sequence). The CDR3 covers 17 residues. Trimming pared 0 bases from V and 3 bases from J, leaving 16 bases between. CDR3 amino acids: CATSRDFPGRGTDTQYF. DNA for the CDR3: TGTGCCACCAGCAGAGATTTTCCCGGCCGCGGGACAGATACGCAGTATTTT.

The chain combines TRBV25-1 with TRBJ1-1; 10 nucleotides match TRBD1. The V segment lost 8 bases and the J segment 4 bases; nucleotides outside the gene matches: 4. The germline CDR1 and CDR2 sequences are MGHDK and SYGVNS. CDR3 length: 13 residues. CDR3: CASGRTGGTEAFF. CDR3 in DNA: TGTGCCAGCGGTAGGACAGGGGGCACTGAAGCTTTCTTT.

This sequence joins TRBV20-1 and TRBJ2-7; TRBD1 might be the D (5 bases). Germline V gene sequence: CDR1 DFQATT, CDR2 SNEGSKA (reference sequence). The CDR3 is made up of 14 amino acids. The V gene lost 5 bases and the J gene lost 3 bases, with 17 bases spanning the gap. CDR3 residues: CSAPAQGNFYEQYF. In DNA, the CDR3 is TGCAGTGCTCCGGCGCAGGGCAATTTCTACGAGCAGTACTTC.

This chain joins TRBV9 and TRBJ2-1; no reliable D call. The assigned J gene may be wrong: the sequence end matches TRBJ2-7 better. The CDR3 runs 14 residues. In germline, CDR1 is SGDLS, CDR2 YYNGEE. CDR3 sequence reads: CASGRVPSYNEQYF. The CDR3 DNA reads TGTGCCAGCGGCCGGGTCCCTTCCTACAATGAGCAGTACTTC.

The V call is TRBV29-1, the J call TRBJ1-2, with D unclear. Per germline, CDR1 SQVTM and CDR2 ANQGSEA. This CDR3 is built from 12 residues. V was shortened by 3 bases and J by 2 bases, with 7 bases between the two germline ends. The CDR3 reads CSVEDDNYGYTF. The CDR3 region has the DNA TGCAGCGTTGAGGACGACAACTATGGCTACACCTTC.

A few counts support this clonotype. In DNA, the CDR3 is TGTGCCAGCAGCCCGAGGGCGACAGGGGGTTCGAACACCGGGGAGCTGTTTTTT. Translated, it gives CASSPRATGGSNTGELFF. The V gene is TRBV4-2, the J gene TRBJ2-2, with 9 nucleotides matching TRBD1. After removal of 4 bases from V and 0 bases from J, the junction contained 9 bases not matched to a gene. Germline V lookup: CDR1 LGHNA, CDR2 YNFKEQ. The CDR3 runs to 18 residues.

V gene TRBV9 combines with J gene TRBJ2-3; D not certain. CDR3 size: 14 residues. Per germline, CDR1 SGDLS and CDR2 YYNGEE. V was clipped by 6 bases and J by 0 bases, with 11 bases between them. The CDR3 DNA follows: TGTGCCAGCAACACTGACACGAGCACAGATACGCAGTATTTT. Amino acid sequence: CASNTDTSTDTQYF.

The rearrangement uses TRBV5-1 and TRBJ2-5; 12 positions match TRBD2. The CDR3 sequence is 16 residues long. Germline loops: CDR1 SGHRS, CDR2 YFSETQ. V lost 3 bases to trimming and J lost 5 bases; unmatched junction nucleotides: 8. The CDR3 coding sequence is TGCGCCAGCAGCTCTAGACTAGCGGGGGTCGTGGAGACCCAGTACTTC. Encoded protein: CASSSRLAGVVETQYF.

To note about this clonotype: This sequence may be a read error, since a much larger clone differs from it by one base. The rearrangement joins TRBV12-3 or TRBV12-4 to TRBJ2-1; 8 bases map to TRBD2. Trimming cost V 6 bases and J 4 bases; bases outside gene matches: 8. This CDR3 region has 15 residues. CDR3 protein: CASREAGEDYNEQFF. In DNA, the CDR3 is TGTGCCAGCAGGGAAGCGGGAGAAGATTACAATGAGCAGTTCTTC.

V and J are TRBV29-1 and TRBJ2-1; D is perhaps TRBD2 (6 bases). There are 14 residues in the CDR3. V lost 7 bases and J lost 5, with 18 bases in between. Germline-derived CDR1 and CDR2 are SQVTM and ANQGSEA. This chain's CDR3 is CSGGWTTYNNEQFF. DNA for the CDR3: TGCAGCGGGGGATGGACTACATACAACAATGAGCAGTTCTTC.

V and J are TRBV12-3 or TRBV12-4 and TRBJ2-3; D gene ambiguous. Deletions cut 1 base from V and 0 bases from J, with 8 bases between. The CDR3 runs to 15 residues. The CDR3 loop reads CASSLVGLSTDTQYF. For the CDR3, the DNA is TGTGCCAGCAGTTTAGTAGGGCTGAGCACAGATACGCAGTATTTT.

The rearrangement joins TRBV20-1 to TRBJ2-4; TRBD1 might be the D (6 bases). The better agreement between TRBJ2-5 and the DNA end casts doubt on the J call. The V gene's germline CDR1 is DFQATT and CDR2 SNEGSKA (reference sequence). The length of the CDR3 is 13 residues. The CDR3 protein is CSASTGQKETQYF. CDR3 coding DNA: TGCAGTGCCTCAACCGGACAGAAAGAGACCCAGTACTTC.

A remark on this clonotype: Germline is not matched at one junction end, which may reflect a read error. The gene calls are TRBV20-1 and TRBJ2-3; unclear D gene. CDR1 is DFQATT, CDR2 SNEGSKA, per germline (reference sequence). This CDR3 contains 13 residues. CDR3 protein: CSAPTEGTDTRYF. CDR3 nucleotide sequence: TGCAGTGCTCCGACGGAAGGCACAGATACGCGGTATTTT.

This clonotype was seen only a few times. A much larger clone sits a single nucleotide away, making a read error possible. The J gene is TRBJ2-5, the V gene TRBV15, with D possibly TRBD2 on 6 matching bases. The CDR3 extends over 15 amino acids. Germline CDR1 LNHNV, CDR2 YYDKDF (reference sequence). The V end lost 1 base, the J end lost 11 bases, and 20 bases lay between the germline ends. The CDR3 here is CATSRAYGGDNEQYF. The CDR3 nucleotides are TGTGCCACCAGCAGAGCATACGGGGGTGACAATGAGCAGTACTTC.

The chain carries TRBV2 and TRBJ2-5, with D perhaps TRBD1 (5 bases). This CDR3 comprises 15 residues. Germline CDR1 and CDR2: SNHLY and FYNNEI. V was pared by 0 bases and J by 4 bases, with 12 bases between. CDR3 sequence (DNA): TGTGCCAGCAGTGAAGCGATCAGGGTAGGAGAGACCCAGTACTTC. Residues: CASSEAIRVGETQYF.

The DNA for the CDR3 is TGTGCCAGCAGCTTCCCTGGGACTAGCCACAGAGAGACCCAGTACTTC. Residues: CASSFPGTSHRETQYF. The rearrangement joins TRBV7-2 to TRBJ2-5; 9 bases agree with TRBD2. This CDR3 has 16 amino acids. V shed 3 bases, J shed 4 bases, and the junction held 9 bases outside the gene matches. The germline CDR1 and CDR2 sequences are SGHTA and FQGNSA.

In DNA, the CDR3 is TGCAGCGTCAGGACAGTCACCTACGAGCAGTACTTC. Amino acids: CSVRTVTYEQYF. J is TRBJ2-7 and V is TRBV29-1, with D possibly TRBD1 on 6 matching bases. The CDR3 is 12 residues long. V was clipped by 6 bases and J by 2 bases, with 11 bases between them. The germline V gene has CDR1 SQVTM and CDR2 ANQGSEA.

This clonotype was counted a few times. The CDR3 loop reads CASSPGHSYEQYF. CDR3 DNA: TGTGCCAGCAGCCCAGGTCACTCCTACGAGCAGTACTTC. V gene TRBV9 combines with J gene TRBJ2-7, with D unclear. With 4 bases removed from V and 0 bases from J, the gap between germline ends came to 8 bases. The CDR3 spans 13 residues. Germline loops: CDR1 SGDLS, CDR2 YYNGEE.

The CDR3 DNA reads as TGTGCCATAGGGATATCTGGGGCCAACGTCCTGACTTTC. The encoded protein is CAIGISGANVLTF. The rearrangement uses TRBV10-3 and TRBJ2-6; D not certain. Germline loops: CDR1 ENHRY, CDR2 SYGVKD. V lost 9 bases and J 1 base, leaving 7 bases between the germline ends. The CDR3 is 13 residues long.